The source of this T cell receptor (beta chain) is a study of CD8 T cells in ankylosing spondylitis. MiXCR, run by TCRdb on the 5' RACE reads, gives a single entry per CDR3 protein. The sample has about 200,000 distinct CDR3 sequences; more than 10% are singletons. Findings and limits, study-wide: In ankylosing spondylitis blood, a motif of eight highly homologous TCR beta variants appeared characteristic.

This clonotype was seen more than once but under ten times. What it recognizes is unknown. This sequence was found in a male donor with ankylosing spondylitis or in good health (not recorded which). The sample taken for sequencing was blood, either unsorted or a sorted T cell fraction (not recorded which).

As DNA, the CDR3 is TGTGCCAGCGTTGGACAGGGGCCTGAAGCTTTCTTT. This gives the protein CASVGQGPEAFF. The chain links TRBV27 to TRBJ1-1; 9 nucleotides line up with TRBD1. Germline CDR1 reads MNHEY; CDR2 reads SMNVEV (reference sequence). With V trimmed by 8 bases and J by 6 bases, 4 bases remained unmatched. The CDR3 is 12 amino acids.